The rows below give T cell receptor beta chains drawn from one sample of a study of blood T cells in healthy people across ages. TCRdb passed the 5' RACE reads through MiXCR, listing each CDR3 protein once. The sample consists of 550,000 to 700,000 distinct CDR3 sequences, approximately 27% of them appearing once. Source material: blood. These receptor sequences come from a woman in her 70s in good health. The CDR3 runs from the conserved cysteine through the conserved F or W. D genes are given only for firm matches. Clone size, where shown, is once, few, many, or a class for clones that have expanded.

abundance,d_gene,v_gene,j_gene,CDR3nt,CDR3aa
once,-,TRBV7-9,TRBJ2-7,TGTGCCAGCAGCTCACCCCAGGGTAGGGCCTACGAGCAGTACTTC,CASSSPQGRAYEQYF
few,-,TRBV3-1,TRBJ2-5,TGTGCCAGCAGCCAAGAGTTTGGACGGCAAGAGACCCAGTACTTC,CASSQEFGRQETQYF
few,-,TRBV27,TRBJ1-2,TGTGCCAGCCTGCCGACAGGCCCTAAAGCTAACTATGGCTACACCTTC,CASLPTGPKANYGYTF
many,-,TRBV12-5,TRBJ2-3,TGTGCTAGTGGTTTGCCCACAGGTCCGAGCACAGATACGCAGTATTTT,CASGLPTGPSTDTQYF
-,-,TRBV27,TRBJ2-7,TGTGCCAGCAGTTTTTCGGGGGGCCACGAGCAGTACTTC,CASSFSGGHEQYF
-,-,TRBV21-1,TRBJ1-2,TGTGCCAGCAGAAAGACTAACTATGGCTACACCTTC,CASRKTNYGYTF
-,TRBD2,TRBV2,TRBJ2-7,TGTGCCAGCAGCCCCTGGGAGCGGGGGCAGTACTTC,CASSPWERGQYF
-,-,TRBV6-6,TRBJ2-6,TGTGCCGGGCGAGGGGTTGGGGCCAACGTCCTGACTTTC,CAGRGVGANVLTF
-,TRBD1,TRBV24-1,TRBJ1-2,TGTGCCACCAGTGGTAACCGGGACAGCTTGTATGGCTACACCTTC,CATSGNRDSLYGYTF
few,TRBD1,TRBV5-1,TRBJ1-2,TGCGCCAGCAGCCGGGAGACAGGGGGAGCGGATGGCTACACCTTC,CASSRETGGADGYTF
-,-,TRBV3-1,TRBJ2-5,TGTGCCAGCAGCCAAGGGGGCGGAGGAGAGCAGTACTTC,CASSQGGGGEQYF
-,TRBD1,TRBV19,TRBJ1-1,TGTGCCAGTAGTCGTTTATCCCGGGACAGGGGCCCTGGCGGGAACACTGAAGCTTTCTTT,CASSRLSRDRGPGGNTEAFF
-,TRBD2,TRBV6-2/TRBV6-3,TRBJ2-2,TGTGCCAGCAGTTACGTGGCGGGAGCACCGAACACCGGGGAGCTGTTTTTT,CASSYVAGAPNTGELFF
-,TRBD2,TRBV20-1,TRBJ2-3,TGCAGTGCCAGGGGCACTAGCGGGAGGACAGATACGCAGTATTTT,CSARGTSGRTDTQYF
-,TRBD1,TRBV20-1,TRBJ1-2,TGCAGTGCTCACCAGGGGGCTGGCTATGGCTACACCTTC,CSAHQGAGYGYTF
few,TRBD2,TRBV7-2,TRBJ2-1,TGTGCCAGCAACTTAGAACTGTCTAGCGGGGTAAGCTATGAGCAGTTCTTC,CASNLELSSGVSYEQFF
few,TRBD2,TRBV6-1,TRBJ2-5,TGTGCCAGCAGTGAATTAGCGGGGACCAGTGGGACCCAGTACTTC,CASSELAGTSGTQYF
-,-,TRBV7-2,TRBJ2-3,TGTGCCAGCAGAAAACAGAGTTCTAGCACAGATACGCAGTATTTT,CASRKQSSSTDTQYF
few,-,TRBV7-2,TRBJ2-1,TGTGCCAGCAGCTTATTGGGTCCAAATGAGCAGTTCTTC,CASSLLGPNEQFF
-,-,TRBV4-3,TRBJ1-2,TGCGCCAGCAGCCAACTCGGGGGGAGGCGGTCGGAAGGCTACACCTTC,CASSQLGGRRSEGYTF
few,-,TRBV12-5,TRBJ2-5,TGTGCTAGTGGTTTGGGTACCGGAGCCTTCCAGTACTTC,CASGLGTGAFQYF